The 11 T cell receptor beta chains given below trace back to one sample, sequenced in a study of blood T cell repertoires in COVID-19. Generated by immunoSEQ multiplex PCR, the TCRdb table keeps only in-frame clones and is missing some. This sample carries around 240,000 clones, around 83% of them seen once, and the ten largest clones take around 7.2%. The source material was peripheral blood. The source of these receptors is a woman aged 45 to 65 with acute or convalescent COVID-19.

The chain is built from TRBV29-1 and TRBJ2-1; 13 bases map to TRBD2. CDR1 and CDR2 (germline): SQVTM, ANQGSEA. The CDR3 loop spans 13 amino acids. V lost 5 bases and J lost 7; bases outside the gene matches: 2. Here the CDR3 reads CSVTSGGANEQFF. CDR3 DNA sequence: TGCAGCGTTACTAGCGGGGGGGCTAATGAGCAGTTCTTC.

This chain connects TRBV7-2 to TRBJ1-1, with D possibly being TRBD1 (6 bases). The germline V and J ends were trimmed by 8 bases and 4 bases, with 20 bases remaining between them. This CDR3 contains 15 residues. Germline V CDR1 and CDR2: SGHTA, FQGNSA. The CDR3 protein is CASEPRGVRGTEAFF. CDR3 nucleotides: TGTGCCAGCGAACCCAGGGGTGTAAGAGGCACTGAAGCTTTCTTT.

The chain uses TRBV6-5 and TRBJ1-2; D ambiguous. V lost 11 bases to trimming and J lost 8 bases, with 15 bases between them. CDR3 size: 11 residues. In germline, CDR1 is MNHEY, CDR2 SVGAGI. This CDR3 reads CAAGPTWGYTF. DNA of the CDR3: TGTGCCGCCGGCCCGACATGGGGCTACACCTTC.

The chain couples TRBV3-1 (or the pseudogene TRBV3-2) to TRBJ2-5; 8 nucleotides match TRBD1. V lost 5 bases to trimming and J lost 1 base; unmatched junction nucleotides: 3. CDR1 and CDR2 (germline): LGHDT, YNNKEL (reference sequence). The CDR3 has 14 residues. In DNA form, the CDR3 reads TGTGCCAGCAGCTTCGGGACAGGCCAAGAGACCCAGTACTTC. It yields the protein CASSFGTGQETQYF.

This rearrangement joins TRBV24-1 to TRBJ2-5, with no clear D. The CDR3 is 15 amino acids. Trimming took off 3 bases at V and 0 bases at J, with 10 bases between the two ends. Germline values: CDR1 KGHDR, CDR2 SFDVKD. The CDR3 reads CATSDVQTDQETQYF. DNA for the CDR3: TGTGCCACCAGTGATGTTCAGACTGACCAAGAGACCCAGTACTTC.

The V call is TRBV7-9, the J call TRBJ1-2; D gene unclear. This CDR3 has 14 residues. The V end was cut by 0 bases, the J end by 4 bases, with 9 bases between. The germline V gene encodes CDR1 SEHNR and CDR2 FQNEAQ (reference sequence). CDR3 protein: CASSLAEGLYGYTF. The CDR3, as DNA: TGTGCCAGCAGCTTAGCGGAGGGCCTCTATGGCTACACCTTC.

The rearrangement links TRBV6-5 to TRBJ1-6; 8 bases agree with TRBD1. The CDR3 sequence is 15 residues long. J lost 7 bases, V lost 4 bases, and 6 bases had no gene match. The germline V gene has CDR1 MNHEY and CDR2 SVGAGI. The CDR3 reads CASSSSGGANSPLHF. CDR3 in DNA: TGTGCCAGCAGTTCTTCAGGGGGCGCGAATTCACCCCTCCACTTT.

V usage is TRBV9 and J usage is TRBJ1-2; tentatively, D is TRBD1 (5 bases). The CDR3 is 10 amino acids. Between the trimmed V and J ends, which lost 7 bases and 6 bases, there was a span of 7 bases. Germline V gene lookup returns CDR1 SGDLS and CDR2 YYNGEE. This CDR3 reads CASPGNGYTF. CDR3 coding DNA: TGTGCCAGCCCAGGGAATGGCTACACCTTC. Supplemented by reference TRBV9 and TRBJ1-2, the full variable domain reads DSGVTQTPKHLITATGQRVTLRCSPRSGDLSVYWYQQSLDQGLQFLIQYYNGEERAKGNILERFSAQQFPDLHSELNLSSLELGDSALYFCASPGNGYTFGSGTRLTVV.

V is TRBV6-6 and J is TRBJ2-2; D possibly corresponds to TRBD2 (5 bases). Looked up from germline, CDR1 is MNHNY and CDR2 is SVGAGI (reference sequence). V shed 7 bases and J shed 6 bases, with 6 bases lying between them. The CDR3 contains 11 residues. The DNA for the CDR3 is TGTGCCAGCAAGGGAGCCGGGGAGCTGTTTTTT. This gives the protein CASKGAGELFF.

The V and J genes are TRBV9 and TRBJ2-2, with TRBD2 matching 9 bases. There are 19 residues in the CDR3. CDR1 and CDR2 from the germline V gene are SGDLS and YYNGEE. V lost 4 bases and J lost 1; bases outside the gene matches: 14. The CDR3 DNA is TGTGCCAGCAGCCCCCGGATAAGCGGGGGGACCTTGAACACCGGGGAGCTGTTTTTT. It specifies CASSPRISGGTLNTGELFF. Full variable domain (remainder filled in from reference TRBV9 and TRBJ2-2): DSGVTQTPKHLITATGQRVTLRCSPRSGDLSVYWYQQSLDQGLQFLIQYYNGEERAKGNILERFSAQQFPDLHSELNLSSLELGDSALYFCASSPRISGGTLNTGELFFGEGSRLTVL.

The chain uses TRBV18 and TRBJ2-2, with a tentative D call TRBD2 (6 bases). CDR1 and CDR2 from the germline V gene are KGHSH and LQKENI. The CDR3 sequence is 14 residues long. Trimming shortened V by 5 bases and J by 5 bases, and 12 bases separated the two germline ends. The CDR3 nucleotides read TGTGCCAGCTCAGTCCGACGGGGGACCGGGGAGCTGTTTTTT. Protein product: CASSVRRGTGELFF.